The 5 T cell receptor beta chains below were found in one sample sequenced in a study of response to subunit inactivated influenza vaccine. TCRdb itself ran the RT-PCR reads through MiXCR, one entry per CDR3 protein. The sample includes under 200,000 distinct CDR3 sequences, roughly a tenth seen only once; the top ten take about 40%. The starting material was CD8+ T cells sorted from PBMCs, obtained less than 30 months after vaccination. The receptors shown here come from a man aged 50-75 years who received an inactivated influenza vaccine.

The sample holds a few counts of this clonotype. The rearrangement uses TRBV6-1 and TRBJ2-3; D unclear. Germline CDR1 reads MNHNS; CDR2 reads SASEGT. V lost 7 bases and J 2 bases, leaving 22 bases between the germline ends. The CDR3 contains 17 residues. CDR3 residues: CASTSTGFGGYTDTQYF. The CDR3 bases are TGTGCCAGCACCTCCACCGGGTTCGGCGGTTACACAGATACGCAGTATTTT.

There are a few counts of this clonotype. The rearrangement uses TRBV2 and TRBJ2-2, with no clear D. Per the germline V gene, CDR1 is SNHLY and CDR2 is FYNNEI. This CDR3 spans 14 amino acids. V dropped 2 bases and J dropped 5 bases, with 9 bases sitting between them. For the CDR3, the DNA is TGTGCCAGCAGTGAAATCGGCGTGACCGGGGAGCTGTTTTTT. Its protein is CASSEIGVTGELFF.

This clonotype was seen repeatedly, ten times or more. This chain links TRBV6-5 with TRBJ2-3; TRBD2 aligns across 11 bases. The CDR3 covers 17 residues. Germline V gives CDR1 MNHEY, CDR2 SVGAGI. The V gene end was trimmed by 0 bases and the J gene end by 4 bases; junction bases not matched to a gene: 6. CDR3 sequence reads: CASSYSSLAGGADTQYF. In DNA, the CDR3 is TGTGCCAGCAGTTACTCCTCCTTAGCGGGAGGGGCAGATACGCAGTATTTT.

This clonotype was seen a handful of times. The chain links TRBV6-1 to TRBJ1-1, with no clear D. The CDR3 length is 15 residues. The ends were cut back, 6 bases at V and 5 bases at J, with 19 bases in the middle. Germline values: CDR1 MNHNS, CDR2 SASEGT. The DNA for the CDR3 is TGTGCCAGCAGCCTCCCTGGAGGTAGGGAGACTGAAGCTTTCTTT. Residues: CASSLPGGRETEAFF.

CDR3 DNA: TGTGCCAGCAGTTTTGGGCGGGATCCCACCTTC. Encoded protein: CASSFGRDPTF. The V and J genes are TRBV28 and TRBJ1-2; D remains ambiguous. CDR3 size: 11 residues. The germline V and J ends were trimmed by 3 bases and 13 bases, with 12 bases remaining between them. Looked up from germline, CDR1 is MDHEN and CDR2 is SYDVKM.